These T cell receptor beta chains were read from a single sample in a study of T cells in Graves' hyperthyroidism and ophthalmopathy. TCRdb processed the multiplex PCR reads anew with MiXCR; each CDR3 protein has one entry. The sample yields around 600,000 distinct CDR3 sequences, 14% seen once. The sample was blood. These receptors all stem from a woman under 30 with Graves' ophthalmopathy. Both conserved end residues are part of each CDR3. Fields, in order: V gene, J gene, CDR3 length, D gene, clone size, CDR3 DNA, CDR3 protein. A D gene is named only where the DNA matches it firmly. Clone size is shown for a subset of rows, as once, few, many or a class of expanded clone.

v_call: TRBV28
j_call: TRBJ2-7
cdr3_length: 15
d_call: TRBD1
clone_size: medium-sized
cdr3_nt: TGTGCCAGCAGCCTGGGACAGGCTACCTCCTACGAGCAGTACTTC
cdr3_aa: CASSLGQATSYEQYF

v_call: TRBV5-1
j_call: TRBJ1-5
cdr3_length: 14
d_call: NA
clone_size: many
cdr3_nt: TGCGCCAGCAGCCCGACGGGGCACAATCAGCCCCAGCATTTT
cdr3_aa: CASSPTGHNQPQHF

v_call: TRBV9
j_call: TRBJ2-7
cdr3_length: 15
d_call: TRBD1
clone_size: few
cdr3_nt: TGTGCCAGCAGCGTAGATGGGACAGGGAGGTACGAGCAGTACTTC
cdr3_aa: CASSVDGTGRYEQYF

v_call: TRBV12-3/TRBV12-4
j_call: TRBJ1-4
cdr3_length: 13
d_call: NA
clone_size: few
cdr3_nt: TGTGCCAGCAGTAAGTCGGACAGTGAAAAACTGTTTTTT
cdr3_aa: CASSKSDSEKLFF

v_call: TRBV5-6
j_call: TRBJ2-7
cdr3_length: 13
d_call: NA
clone_size: NA
cdr3_nt: TGTGCCAGCAGCTTGGTTGGTCCGCGCGAGCAGTACTTC
cdr3_aa: CASSLVGPREQYF

v_call: TRBV4-1
j_call: TRBJ1-1
cdr3_length: 15
d_call: NA
clone_size: NA
cdr3_nt: TGCGCCAGCAGCCAAGGTGACACTCGGAACACTGAAGCTTTCTTT
cdr3_aa: CASSQGDTRNTEAFF

v_call: TRBV3-1
j_call: TRBJ2-7
cdr3_length: 15
d_call: NA
clone_size: few
cdr3_nt: TGTGCCAGCAGCCAAGATCAGGTCAGGGGCCACGAGCAGTACTTC
cdr3_aa: CASSQDQVRGHEQYF

v_call: TRBV9
j_call: TRBJ2-1
cdr3_length: 16
d_call: NA
clone_size: NA
cdr3_nt: TGTGCCAGCAGCGGACGAGGGGGAGTGGGGTACAATGAGCAGTTCTTC
cdr3_aa: CASSGRGGVGYNEQFF

v_call: TRBV14
j_call: TRBJ2-2
cdr3_length: 16
d_call: TRBD2
clone_size: many
cdr3_nt: TGTGCCAGCAGCCAAAGATTAGCGGGGACCACCGGGGAGCTGTTTTTT
cdr3_aa: CASSQRLAGTTGELFF

v_call: TRBV28
j_call: TRBJ2-1
cdr3_length: 18
d_call: TRBD2
clone_size: many
cdr3_nt: TGTGCCAGCAGACCCCATGGACTAGCGGGAGCCCGATACAATGAGCAGTTCTTC
cdr3_aa: CASRPHGLAGARYNEQFF

v_call: TRBV5-5
j_call: TRBJ2-5
cdr3_length: 15
d_call: TRBD2
clone_size: many
cdr3_nt: TGTGCCAGCAGCCAGACTAGCGCAAGACAAGAGACCCAGTACTTC
cdr3_aa: CASSQTSARQETQYF

v_call: TRBV12-3/TRBV12-4
j_call: TRBJ1-5
cdr3_length: 14
d_call: NA
clone_size: many
cdr3_nt: TGTGCCAGCAGCCCCAACCCTAGCAATCAGCCCCAGCATTTT
cdr3_aa: CASSPNPSNQPQHF